One sample yielded the 6 T cell receptor beta chains listed below, sequenced in a study of cytomegalovirus exposure and HLA in healthy donors. Primers for the PCR totalled 60 Vbeta and 13 Jbeta. Assay used: immunoSEQ multiplex PCR; TCRdb lists only in-frame clones, some missing. The sample holds under 150,000 clones; 73% are singletons and the top ten take 13% to 15%. Sequences were obtained from PBMCs. These receptors were obtained from a human donor in good health.

The chain is built from TRBV5-1 and TRBJ2-7, with 9 bases lining up with TRBD1. Germline V gives CDR1 SGHRS, CDR2 YFSETQ. This CDR3 contains 13 residues. V was pared by 4 bases and J by 4 bases, with 3 bases of the junction left unmatched. CDR3 nucleotide sequence: TGCGCCAGCAGCGCGGGACAGGGTTACGAGCAGTACTTC. It specifies CASSAGQGYEQYF.

As regards this clone: One end of the junction varies from germline; a read error may be responsible. The chain links TRBV4-1 to TRBJ1-2; a weak D match, TRBD1 (5 bases). The CDR3 extends over 16 amino acids. Germline-derived CDR1 and CDR2 are MGHRA and YSYEKL. For the CDR3, the DNA is TGCACCAGCAGCCCTAAAAGGGGCGCAACCTACTATGGCTACACCTTC. The encoded protein is CTSSPKRGATYYGYTF.

CDR3 residues: CASSRRGDEKLFF. Written as DNA, the CDR3 is TGTGCCAGCAGTAGGAGGGGCGATGAAAAACTGTTTTTT. This sequence joins TRBV6-5 and TRBJ1-4; TRBD1 is a possible D gene (5 bases). This CDR3 has 13 amino acids. V lost 5 bases and J lost 6, with 10 bases in between. Germline V lookup: CDR1 MNHEY, CDR2 SVGAGI.

This clone was counted a single time. The chain links TRBV28 to TRBJ2-1; D unclear. V lost 3 bases, J lost 3 bases, and 9 bases lay in between. Germline lookup yields CDR1 MDHEN and CDR2 SYDVKM. The CDR3 spans 14 residues. The CDR3 bases are TGTGCCAGCAGTTTGAGAGAAAACTACAATGAGCAGTTCTTC. Translation: CASSLRENYNEQFF.

This rearrangement joins TRBV27 to TRBJ2-1; D ambiguous. Germline loops: CDR1 MNHEY, CDR2 SMNVEV (reference sequence). The CDR3 totals 12 residues. Trimming cost V 6 bases and J 5 bases, with 8 bases left between them. CDR3 coding DNA: TGTGCCAGCAGCCCCCTTAACAATGAGCAGTTCTTC. This gives the protein CASSPLNNEQFF.

The rearrangement links TRBV7-2 to TRBJ2-3; 9 nucleotides align to TRBD2. The CDR3 is 19 amino acids. The V and J ends lost 5 bases and 3 bases, in that order; junction bases with no gene match: 18. The germline V gene has CDR1 SGHTA and CDR2 FQGNSA. CDR3 bases: TGTGCCAGCAGCCTCAAATGGGGGCGCGGGAGGGGCGGGACAGATACGCAGTATTTT. It specifies CASSLKWGRGRGGTDTQYF.